The sequence of this T cell receptor beta chain was determined in a study of T cell responses to AZD1222 COVID-19 vaccine. Study conclusions and caveats: Donors were largely white British and mainly female; clonal diversity was possibly underestimated. Baseline testing showed seropositivity in only a handful of AZD1222 recipients. Repertoire sampling happened only post peak T cell response.

Clones were read by immunoSEQ multiplex PCR, and TCRdb kept only the in-frame ones, dropping some. The table has approximately 82,000 clones, roughly 92% seen once. Concerning this clone: Its antigen is still unknown.

Losses at the gene ends were 5 bases for V and 14 bases for J; bases not matched to a gene: 15. Looked up from germline, CDR1 is LNHDA and CDR2 is SQIVND (reference sequence). The CDR3 has 14 residues. This chain connects TRBV19 to TRBJ1-2, with TRBD1 matching over 9 bases. The material was peripheral blood, obtained 28 days after the second AZD1222 dose. This TCR was sampled from an adult who received the AZD1222 COVID-19 vaccine. CDR3 bases: TGTGCCAGTAGTTTCCAACAGGGGGCCGCGCTTGGTACCTTC. This codes for CASSFQQGAALGTF.